The entry below describes one TCR beta chain. This sample is drawn from a study of radiotherapy plus CTLA-4 blockade in lung cancer. Method: immunoSEQ multiplex PCR; TCRdb's copy keeps in-frame clones and lacks some. Here the sample spans about 87,000 clones, around 90% being singletons. The germline CDR1 and CDR2 sequences are SQVTM and ANQGSEA. V lost 5 bases to trimming and J lost 3 bases, with 14 bases between them. The CDR3 is 15 amino acids. Sequencing was performed on peripheral blood, taken from a patient treated with radiotherapy plus ipilimumab. This TCR derives from a human donor with non-small cell lung cancer that progressed on radiotherapy plus ipilimumab. The rearrangement joins TRBV29-1 to TRBJ2-6; weak D call: TRBD1 (5 bases). The CDR3 here is CSVPFHQGGANVLTF. The CDR3 nucleotides are TGCAGCGTTCCCTTCCACCAGGGTGGGGCCAACGTCCTGACTTTC.